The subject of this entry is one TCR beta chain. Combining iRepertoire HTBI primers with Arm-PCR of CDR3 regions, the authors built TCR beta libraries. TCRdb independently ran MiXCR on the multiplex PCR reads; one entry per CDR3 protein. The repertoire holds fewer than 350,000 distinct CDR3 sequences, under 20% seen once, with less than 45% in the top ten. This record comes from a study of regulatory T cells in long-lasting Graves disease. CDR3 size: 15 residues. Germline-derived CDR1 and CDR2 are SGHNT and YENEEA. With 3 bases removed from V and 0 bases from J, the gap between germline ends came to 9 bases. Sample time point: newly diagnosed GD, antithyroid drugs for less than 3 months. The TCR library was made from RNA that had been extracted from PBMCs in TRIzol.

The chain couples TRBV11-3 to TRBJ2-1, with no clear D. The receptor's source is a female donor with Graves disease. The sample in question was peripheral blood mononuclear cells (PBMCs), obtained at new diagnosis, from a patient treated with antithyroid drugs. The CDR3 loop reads CASSFGRSSYNEQFF. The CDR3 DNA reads TGTGCCAGCAGCTTCGGACGTAGCTCCTACAATGAGCAGTTCTTC.